This TCR beta chain was retrieved from a study of naive and memory T cell subsets. Notes on the study in general: TCR abundance followed a power law differing between naive and memory subsets.

V lost 4 bases and J lost 7; bases outside the gene matches: 19. This CDR3 comprises 17 residues. Looked up from germline, CDR1 is SGHNT and CDR2 is YYREEE (reference sequence). Concerning this clonotype: Its target is not known.

An equimolar mix of two oligonucleotides served as the beta constant-region primer for TRBC1 and TRBC2. In TCRdb, the UMI-ligation and nested PCR reads were re-called with MiXCR into one record per CDR3 protein. The top ten clones hold 22% of a sample with roughly 40,000 distinct CDR3 sequences, 13% of them seen once. CD8 T cells were positively selected from what remained after CD4 positive selection. Cells stained for CD3, CD4, CD8, CD45RA and CD27 were sorted into four subsets. Effector memory cells were sorted as CD45RA-CD27-, EMRA cells as CD45RA+CD27-. The rearrangement joins TRBV5-4 to TRBJ1-1, with TRBD1 identical over 7 bases. Sequenced: effector memory CD4+ T cells from blood. Specified subset: effector memory, CD45RA- CD27-. The source of this sequence is a human donor in good health. CDR3 protein: CASSPLKKRPGGDEAFF. The CDR3 nucleotides read TGTGCCAGCAGCCCCTTGAAGAAACGGCCAGGGGGGGATGAAGCTTTCTTT.